This T cell receptor beta chain was retrieved from a study of shared clonotypes between healthy human individuals. The method was immunoSEQ multiplex PCR; TCRdb's version includes in-frame clones alone and lacks a portion of them. Of 1,500,000 or so clones in the sample, roughly 97% were seen once. Note on this clone: Its antigen is undetermined.

With V trimmed by 4 bases and J by 5 bases, 7 bases remained unmatched. The CDR3 consists of 14 residues. Germline V CDR1 and CDR2: SGHNT, YYREEE (reference sequence). Study-level points and caveats: Compared with memory subsets, naive subsets generally had larger estimated richness.

Specimen: naive CD4+ T cells sorted from blood. Subset meaning: CD45RA+ positively selected. This receptor was identified in a man aged 25 to 40 in good health. The chain links TRBV5-4 to TRBJ2-3; 7 nucleotides agree with TRBD2. The CDR3 DNA is TGTGCCAGCAGCCCCAAAGCGGGGCGAGATACGCAGTATTTT. It translates to CASSPKAGRDTQYF.